These 28 T cell receptor beta chains came from one sample sequenced in a study of CD8+CD57+ T cells in acquired aplastic anemia. The use of genomic DNA as template underpinned the TCR beta VDJ and CDR3 profiling. MiXCR, applied by TCRdb to the reads, yields one record per CDR3 protein. Found here are approximately 470,000 distinct CDR3 sequences, less than 35% of them singletons; the top ten hold 0.75% to 0.95%. Patients sequenced had flow cytometry evidence of CD8+CD57+ cell expansion. The sequencing input was sorted CD4+, CD8+, or CD8+CD57+ T cells (not recorded which) from PBMCs. These receptors were taken from a human donor with aplastic anemia.

This chain links TRBV2 with TRBJ2-4, with TRBD1 matching over 7 bases. The CDR3 is 14 residues long. The V segment lost 5 bases and the J segment 7 bases; nucleotides outside the gene matches: 8. CDR1 and CDR2 (germline): SNHLY, FYNNEI. The CDR3 region is CASSTRQGGNIQYF. The CDR3 DNA is TGTGCCAGCAGTACCCGACAGGGTGGGAACATTCAGTACTTC.

This clonotype was recorded at least ten times. The chain employs TRBV20-1 and TRBJ1-2; D call uncertain. The CDR3 length is 12 residues. The germline CDR1 and CDR2 sequences are DFQATT and SNEGSKA (reference sequence). The V end lost 2 bases, the J end lost 6 bases, and 10 bases lay between the germline ends. DNA for the CDR3: TGCAGTGCTAGACCTGATGGACATGGCTACACCTTC. Residues: CSARPDGHGYTF.

This clonotype was counted at least ten times. The rearrangement uses TRBV10-2 and TRBJ2-1; 13 bases match TRBD2. Trimming at V came to 7 bases and at J to 6 bases, leaving 3 bases not matched to a gene. The CDR3 runs 14 residues. In germline, CDR1 is WSHSY, CDR2 SAAADI. The CDR3 reads CASKGTSGTNEQFF. In DNA, the CDR3 is TGCGCCAGCAAAGGGACTAGCGGGACCAATGAGCAGTTCTTC.

A few counts support this clonotype. The rearrangement uses TRBV7-8 and TRBJ2-7; 10 bases map to TRBD1. Trimming at V came to 5 bases and at J to 7 bases, leaving 8 bases not matched to a gene. The CDR3 length is 14 residues. CDR1 is SGHVS and CDR2 is FQNEAQ in the germline V gene. The CDR3 sequence: CASSPGTGVDEQYF. Written as DNA, the CDR3 is TGTGCCAGCAGCCCCGGGACAGGGGTCGATGAGCAGTACTTC.

The DNA of the CDR3 is TGTGCCAGCAGCTTACCGACAGGGGGTAGGCCAAATTCACCCCTCCACTTT. This sequence encodes CASSLPTGGRPNSPLHF. The chain combines TRBV5-4 with TRBJ1-6; 9 nucleotides agree with TRBD1. The CDR3 covers 17 residues. CDR1 and CDR2 from the germline V gene are SGHNT and YYREEE (reference sequence). The V segment lost 2 bases and the J segment 7 bases; nucleotides outside the gene matches: 10.

This chain joins TRBV5-1 and TRBJ2-3; the D is unclear. The ends were cut back, 0 bases at V and 0 bases at J, with 5 bases in the middle. The CDR3 consists of 14 residues. Looked up from germline, CDR1 is SGHRS and CDR2 is YFSETQ. CDR3: CASSLVSSTDTQYF. CDR3 coding DNA: TGCGCCAGCAGCTTGGTCTCAAGCACAGATACGCAGTATTTT.

This clonotype was counted many times. The chain employs TRBV7-3 and TRBJ2-1; D uncertain. In germline, CDR1 is SGHTA, CDR2 FQGTGA. V shed 2 bases and J shed 3 bases, with 5 bases lying between them. This CDR3 has 13 amino acids. In DNA form, the CDR3 reads TGTGCCAGCAGCTTAGGGGACTACAATGAGCAGTTCTTC. It codes for CASSLGDYNEQFF.

The chain is built from TRBV20-1 and TRBJ2-2; 7 bases agree with TRBD2. This CDR3 contains 14 residues. Germline loops: CDR1 DFQATT, CDR2 SNEGSKA (reference sequence). Trimming removed 6 bases from V and 3 bases from J; junction bases left unmatched: 7. CDR3 loop: CSARREGYTGELFF. CDR3 in DNA: TGCAGTGCCCGGAGGGAGGGGTACACCGGGGAGCTGTTTTTT.

This chain uses TRBV6-1 with TRBJ1-2, with D uncertain. Germline loops: CDR1 MNHNS, CDR2 SASEGT. The length of the CDR3 is 15 residues. The V and J ends lost 0 bases and 4 bases respectively, with 12 bases between them. This CDR3 reads CASSEAPGVLYGYTF. CDR3 coding DNA: TGTGCCAGCAGTGAAGCCCCCGGAGTACTCTATGGCTACACCTTC.

V and J are TRBV27 and TRBJ1-2; TRBD1 is a possible D gene (5 bases). The CDR3 extends over 14 amino acids. V was shortened by 6 bases and J by 3 bases, with 14 bases between the two germline ends. Germline values: CDR1 MNHEY, CDR2 SMNVEV (reference sequence). The CDR3 DNA follows: TGTGCCAGCAGACCTTACCCGGGGGACTATGGCTACACCTTC. Translating gives CASRPYPGDYGYTF.

This clonotype was recorded at least ten times. The CDR3 protein is CASSTTGKPNSPLHF. CDR3 nucleotides: TGTGCCAGCAGTACAACAGGCAAACCTAATTCACCCCTCCACTTT. The V gene is TRBV12-3 or TRBV12-4, the J gene TRBJ1-6; possible D gene TRBD1, 5 bases. The CDR3 covers 15 residues. V was trimmed by 5 bases and J by 6 bases, leaving 14 bases between them.

The chain is built from TRBV12-3 or TRBV12-4 and TRBJ1-5; TRBD1 is a possible D gene (6 bases). V lost 0 bases and J lost 2, with 11 bases in between. This CDR3 spans 16 amino acids. The CDR3 nucleotides are TGTGCCAGCAGTTTAGCGGCAGGGGCGGGCAATCAGCCCCAGCATTTT. This gives the protein CASSLAAGAGNQPQHF.

This clonotype was found many times. V usage is TRBV19 and J usage is TRBJ1-1, with D hard to call. Per the germline V gene, CDR1 is LNHDA and CDR2 is SQIVND (reference sequence). V shed 5 bases and J shed 7 bases, with 17 bases lying between them. There are 14 residues in the CDR3. CDR3 sequence (DNA): TGTGCCAGTAGTTCCCATGCGGAGGCCCTTGAAGCTTTCTTT. Encoded protein: CASSSHAEALEAFF.

This clonotype appeared a few times. A much bigger clone sits one base away, suggesting this may be a read error. The chain joins TRBV10-3 to TRBJ1-3; D might be TRBD1 (6 bases). The CDR3 is 15 amino acids. The V gene's germline CDR1 is ENHRY and CDR2 SYGVKD. The CDR3 sequence is CAISETGFSGSTIYF. DNA for the CDR3: TGTGCCATCAGTGAGACAGGGTTTTCTGGAAGCACCATATATTTT.

The genes are TRBV9 and TRBJ2-1; D is ambiguous. From germline, CDR1 is SGDLS and CDR2 YYNGEE. V was clipped by 0 bases and J by 2 bases, with 12 bases between them. The CDR3 spans 16 residues. CDR3 in DNA: TGTGCCAGCAGCGTAGGGACCGCTATCCCCTACAATGAGCAGTTCTTC. This translates into CASSVGTAIPYNEQFF.

This clonotype was picked up many times. This rearrangement joins TRBV20-1 to TRBJ2-6; the D is unclear. CDR1 DFQATT and CDR2 SNEGSKA come from the germline V gene (reference sequence). The CDR3 is 14 amino acids. The V end was cut by 6 bases, the J end by 0 bases, with 9 bases between. CDR3 DNA sequence: TGCAGTGCCCTCGCGACCTCTGGGGCCAACGTCCTGACTTTC. It translates to CSALATSGANVLTF.

There are many counts of this clonotype. The chain uses TRBV20-1 and TRBJ2-7; tentative D call: TRBD2 (6 bases). Trimming removed 6 bases from V and 1 base from J, with 13 bases in between. Germline V CDR1 and CDR2: DFQATT, SNEGSKA (reference sequence). The CDR3 is 13 amino acids. Here the CDR3 DNA reads TGCAGTGCAGAGCGGGTAGGGTCCTACGAGCAGTACTTC. This sequence encodes CSAERVGSYEQYF.

The chain couples TRBV6-5 to TRBJ2-7; D is undetermined. The germline V gene has CDR1 MNHEY and CDR2 SVGAGI. V was shortened by 2 bases and J by 6 bases, with 14 bases between the two germline ends. This CDR3 contains 14 residues. The chain's CDR3 is CASSYNGRSPEQYF. The DNA for the CDR3 is TGTGCCAGCAGTTACAACGGCAGGTCCCCCGAGCAGTACTTC.

This clonotype was detected many times. The gene calls are TRBV19 and TRBJ1-2, with D maybe TRBD1 (5 bases). The CDR3 contains 15 residues. The V and J ends lost 7 bases and 2 bases respectively, with 17 bases between them. CDR1 is LNHDA and CDR2 is SQIVND in the germline V gene (reference sequence). The CDR3: CASKLTGQPNYGYTF. For the CDR3, the DNA is TGTGCCAGTAAATTGACCGGACAACCCAACTATGGCTACACCTTC.

On this clonotype: A much bigger clone sits one base away, suggesting this may be a read error. The chain links TRBV7-8 to TRBJ1-2; D possibly corresponds to TRBD1 (6 bases). The CDR3 runs to 14 residues. Germline CDR1 reads SGHVS; CDR2 reads FQNEAQ. The CDR3, as DNA: TGTGCCGGCAGCTTAAGGGGGGCGTTGAATGGCTACACCTTC. As protein: CAGSLRGALNGYTF.

V usage is TRBV6-1 and J usage is TRBJ2-1, with 11 bases lining up with TRBD2. J lost 3 bases, V lost 4 bases, and 2 bases had no gene match. The CDR3 is 15 residues long. Germline-derived CDR1 and CDR2 are MNHNS and SASEGT. The CDR3 nucleotides read TGTGCCAGCAGTGCCACTAGCGGGGGCTACAATGAGCAGTTCTTC. Encoded protein: CASSATSGGYNEQFF.

This clonotype occurred many times. This rearrangement joins TRBV29-1 to TRBJ1-2; TRBD1 aligns across 7 bases. This CDR3 has 12 residues. J gave up 6 bases and V 5 bases, and 6 bases lay outside the gene matches. Germline CDR1 is SQVTM and CDR2 is ANQGSEA. The CDR3 nucleotides are TGCAGCGTTACGACAGGGCAACATGGCTACACCTTC. Translating gives CSVTTGQHGYTF.

The table lists this clonotype with many counts. The chain employs TRBV11-1 and TRBJ1-2; D unresolved. The length of the CDR3 is 15 residues. Per the germline V gene, CDR1 is SGHAT and CDR2 is FQDESV (reference sequence). The V end was cut by 2 bases, the J end by 8 bases, with 18 bases between. CDR3 amino acids: CASSLPGSGDGGYTF. The CDR3 DNA sequence: TGTGCCAGCAGCTTACCCGGGAGCGGGGATGGGGGCTACACCTTC.

Remarks on this clonotype: Given a much more abundant clone one base away, this may be a read error. The genes are TRBV19 and TRBJ1-1; D gene unclear. Germline V gene sequence: CDR1 LNHDA, CDR2 SQIVND (reference sequence). This CDR3 is built from 12 residues. CDR3 sequence: CASRRWNTGAFF. For the CDR3, the DNA is TGTGCCAGTAGGAGATGGAACACTGGAGCTTTCTTT.

This clonotype was counted many times. The V and J genes are TRBV20-1 and TRBJ2-7; D is unclear. The V gene's germline CDR1 is DFQATT and CDR2 SNEGSKA (reference sequence). Deletions cut 6 bases from V and 0 bases from J, with 3 bases between. This CDR3 region has 10 residues. CDR3 in DNA: TGCAGTGCCACCTCCTACGAGCAGTACTTC. Amino acids: CSATSYEQYF.

This chain's CDR3 is CSAKREASTDTQYF. The DNA for the CDR3 is TGCAGTGCTAAGCGGGAGGCAAGCACAGATACGCAGTATTTT. The chain recombines TRBV20-1 with TRBJ2-3; TRBD2 matches 9 bases. The CDR3 consists of 14 residues. CDR1 is DFQATT, CDR2 SNEGSKA, per germline (reference sequence). The V segment lost 4 bases and the J segment 0 bases; nucleotides outside the gene matches: 2.

This clonotype was detected only once. This CDR3 fails to terminate in the conserved phenylalanine or tryptophan, so it likely reflects a read error. The V call is TRBV6-1, the J call TRBJ1-5; 9 bases are shared with TRBD1. The J segment lost 2 bases and the V segment lost 6 bases, leaving 5 bases of the junction unmatched. The CDR3 totals 15 residues. Per the germline V gene, CDR1 is MNHNS and CDR2 is SASEGT. Written as DNA, the CDR3 is TGTGCCAGCAGACTGGGACAGGGCGGCAATCAGCCCCAGCATCTT. Its translation is CASRLGQGGNQPQHL.

This clonotype was picked up a small number of times. V is TRBV6-1 and J is TRBJ2-1; D ambiguous. CDR3 length equals 15 residues. Per the germline V gene, CDR1 is MNHNS and CDR2 is SASEGT. The V end lost 6 bases, the J end lost 0 bases, and 12 bases lay between the germline ends. In DNA form, the CDR3 reads TGTGCCAGCAGGATCTGGACCCTCTCCTACAATGAGCAGTTCTTC. Encoded protein: CASRIWTLSYNEQFF.